This TCR beta chain was obtained from a study of blood T cell repertoires in COVID-19. Measured with immunoSEQ multiplex PCR; TCRdb has only the in-frame clones, and not every one. The profile shows some 200,000 clones, around nine tenths of them singletons. Sequencing was carried out using peripheral blood. The TCR was taken from a woman aged 18-29 years who had recovered from COVID-19.

DNA of the CDR3: TGTGCCAGCAGTGTCCCCCGACAGGGACGGGGGTATAATTCACCCCTCCACTTT. Its translation: CASSVPRQGRGYNSPLHF. The chain is built from TRBV2 and TRBJ1-6; 7 nucleotides match TRBD1. There are 18 residues in the CDR3. V was pared by 4 bases and J by 4 bases, with 13 bases of the junction left unmatched. Germline-derived CDR1 and CDR2 are SNHLY and FYNNEI.